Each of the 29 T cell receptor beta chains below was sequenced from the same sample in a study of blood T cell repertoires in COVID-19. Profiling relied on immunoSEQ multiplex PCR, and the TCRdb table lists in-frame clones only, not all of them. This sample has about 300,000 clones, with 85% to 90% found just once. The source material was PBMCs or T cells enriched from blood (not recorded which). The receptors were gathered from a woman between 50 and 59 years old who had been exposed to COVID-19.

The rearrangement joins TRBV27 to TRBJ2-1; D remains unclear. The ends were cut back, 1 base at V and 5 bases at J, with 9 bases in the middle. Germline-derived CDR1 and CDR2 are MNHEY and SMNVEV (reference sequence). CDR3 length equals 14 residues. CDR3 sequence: CASSLLSSDNEQFF. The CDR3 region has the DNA TGTGCCAGCAGTTTATTATCCTCTGACAATGAGCAGTTCTTC.

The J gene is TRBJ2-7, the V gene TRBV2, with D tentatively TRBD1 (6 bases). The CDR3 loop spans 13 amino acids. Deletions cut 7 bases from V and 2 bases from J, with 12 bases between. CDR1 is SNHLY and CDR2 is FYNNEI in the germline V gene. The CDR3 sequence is CASKRGFPYEQYF. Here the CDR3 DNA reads TGTGCCAGCAAGAGGGGGTTCCCCTACGAGCAGTACTTC.

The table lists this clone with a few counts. CDR3 residues: CASSATSGGYDAYNEQFF. The CDR3 nucleotides are TGTGCCAGTAGCGCGACTAGCGGGGGGTACGATGCCTACAATGAGCAGTTCTTC. This sequence joins TRBV19 and TRBJ2-1; 13 bases agree with TRBD2. The CDR3 covers 18 residues. J lost 2 bases, V lost 6 bases, and 10 bases had no gene match. Germline values: CDR1 LNHDA, CDR2 SQIVND (reference sequence).

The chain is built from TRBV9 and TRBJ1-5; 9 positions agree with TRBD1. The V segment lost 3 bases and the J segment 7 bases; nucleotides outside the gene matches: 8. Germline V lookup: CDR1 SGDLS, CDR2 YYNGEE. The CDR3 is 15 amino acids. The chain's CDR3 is CASSAGTGPEQPQHF. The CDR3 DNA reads TGTGCCAGCAGCGCCGGGACAGGGCCCGAGCAGCCCCAGCATTTT.

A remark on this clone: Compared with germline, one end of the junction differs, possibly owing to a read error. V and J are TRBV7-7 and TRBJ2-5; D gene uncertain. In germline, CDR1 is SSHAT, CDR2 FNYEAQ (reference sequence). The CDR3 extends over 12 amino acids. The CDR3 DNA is TGTGCTAGCAGCCCTCCCGGTGGGACCCAGTACTTC. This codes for CASSPPGGTQYF.

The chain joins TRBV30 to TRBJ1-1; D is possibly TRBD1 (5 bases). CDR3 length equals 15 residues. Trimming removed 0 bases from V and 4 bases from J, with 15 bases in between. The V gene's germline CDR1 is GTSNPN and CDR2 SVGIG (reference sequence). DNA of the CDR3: TGTGCCTGGAGTGTAACCCCGGGACTAATCACTGAAGCTTTCTTT. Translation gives CAWSVTPGLITEAFF.

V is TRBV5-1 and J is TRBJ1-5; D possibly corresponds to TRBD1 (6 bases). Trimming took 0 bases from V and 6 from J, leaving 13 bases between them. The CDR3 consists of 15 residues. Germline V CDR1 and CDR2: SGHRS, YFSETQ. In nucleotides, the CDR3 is TGCGCCAGCAGCTTGGAGTGGGGGGGCAGTCAGCCCCAGCATTTT. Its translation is CASSLEWGGSQPQHF.

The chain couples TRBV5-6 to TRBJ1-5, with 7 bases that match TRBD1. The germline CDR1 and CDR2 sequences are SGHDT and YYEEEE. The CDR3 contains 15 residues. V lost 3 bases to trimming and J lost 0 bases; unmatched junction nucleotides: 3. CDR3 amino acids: CASSWGQISNQPQHF. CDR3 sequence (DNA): TGTGCCAGCAGCTGGGGACAGATTAGCAATCAGCCCCAGCATTTT.

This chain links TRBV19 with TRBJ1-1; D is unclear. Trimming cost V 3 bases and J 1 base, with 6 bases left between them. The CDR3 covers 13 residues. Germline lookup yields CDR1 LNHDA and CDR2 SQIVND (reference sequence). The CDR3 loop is CASSIFGNTEAFF. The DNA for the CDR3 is TGTGCCAGTAGTATCTTCGGGAACACTGAAGCTTTCTTT.

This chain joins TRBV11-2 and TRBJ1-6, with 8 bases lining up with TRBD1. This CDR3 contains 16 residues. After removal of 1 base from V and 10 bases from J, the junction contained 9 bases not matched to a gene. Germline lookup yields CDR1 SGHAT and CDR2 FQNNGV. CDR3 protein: CASSLVAGTGTSPLHF. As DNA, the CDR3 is TGTGCCAGCAGCTTAGTCGCCGGGACAGGCACATCACCCCTCCACTTT.

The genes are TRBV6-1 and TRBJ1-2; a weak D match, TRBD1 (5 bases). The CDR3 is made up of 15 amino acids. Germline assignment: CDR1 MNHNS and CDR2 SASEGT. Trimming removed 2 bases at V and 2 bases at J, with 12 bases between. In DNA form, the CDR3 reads TGTGCCAGCAGTGAAATAAGCGGGGCCAACTATGGCTACACCTTC. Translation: CASSEISGANYGYTF.

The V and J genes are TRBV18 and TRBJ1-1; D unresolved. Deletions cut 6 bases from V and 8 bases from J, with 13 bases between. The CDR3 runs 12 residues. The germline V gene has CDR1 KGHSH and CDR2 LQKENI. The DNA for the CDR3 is TGTGCCAGCTCCCAATCCGGTTTAGAAGCTTTCTTT. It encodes CASSQSGLEAFF.

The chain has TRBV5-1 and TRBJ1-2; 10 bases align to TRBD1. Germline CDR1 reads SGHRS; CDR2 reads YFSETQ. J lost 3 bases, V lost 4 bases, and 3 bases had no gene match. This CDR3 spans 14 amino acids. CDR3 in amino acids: CASSRGTGDYGYTF. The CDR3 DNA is TGCGCCAGCAGCCGCGGGACAGGGGACTATGGCTACACCTTC.

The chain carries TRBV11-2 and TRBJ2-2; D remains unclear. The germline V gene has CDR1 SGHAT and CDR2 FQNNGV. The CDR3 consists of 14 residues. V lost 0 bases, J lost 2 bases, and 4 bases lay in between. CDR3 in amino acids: CASSLDRNTGELFF. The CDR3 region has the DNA TGTGCCAGCAGCTTAGATCGTAACACCGGGGAGCTGTTTTTT.

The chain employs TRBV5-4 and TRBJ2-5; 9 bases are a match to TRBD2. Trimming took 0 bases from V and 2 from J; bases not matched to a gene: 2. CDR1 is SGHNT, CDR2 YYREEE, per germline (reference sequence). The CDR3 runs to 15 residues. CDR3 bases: TGTGCCAGCAGCTTGGCTCTAGCGGGGCAAGAGACCCAGTACTTC. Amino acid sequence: CASSLALAGQETQYF. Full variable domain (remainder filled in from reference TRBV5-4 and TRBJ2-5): ETGVTQSPTHLIKTRGQQVTLRCSSQSGHNTVSWYQQALGQGPQFIFQYYREEENGRGNFPPRFSGLQFPNYSSELNVNALELDDSALYLCASSLALAGQETQYFGPGTRLLVL.

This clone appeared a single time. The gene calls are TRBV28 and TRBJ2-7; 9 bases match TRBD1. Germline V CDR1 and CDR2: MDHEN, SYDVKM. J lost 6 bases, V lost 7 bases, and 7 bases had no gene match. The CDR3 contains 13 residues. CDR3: CASNRDRVSEQYF. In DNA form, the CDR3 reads TGTGCCAGCAACCGGGACAGGGTTTCCGAGCAGTACTTC. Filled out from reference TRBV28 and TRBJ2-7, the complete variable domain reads DVKVTQSSRYLVKRTGEKVFLECVQDMDHENMFWYRQDPGLGLRLIYFSYDVKMKEKGDIPEGYSVSREKKERFSLILESASTNQTSMYLCASNRDRVSEQYFGPGTRLTVT.

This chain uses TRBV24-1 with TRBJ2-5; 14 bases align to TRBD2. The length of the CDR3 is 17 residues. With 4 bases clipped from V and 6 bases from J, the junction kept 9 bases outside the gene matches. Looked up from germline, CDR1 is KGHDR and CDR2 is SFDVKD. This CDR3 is CATSDGGLAGDLKTQYF. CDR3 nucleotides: TGTGCCACCAGTGACGGGGGACTAGCGGGGGATCTTAAGACCCAGTACTTC.

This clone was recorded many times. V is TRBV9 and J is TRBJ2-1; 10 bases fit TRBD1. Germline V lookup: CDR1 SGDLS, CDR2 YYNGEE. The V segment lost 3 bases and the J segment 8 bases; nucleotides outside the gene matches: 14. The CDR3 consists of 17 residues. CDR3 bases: TGTGCCAGCAGCGCCCCCCTAGTGGGACAGGGGTGGGATGAGCAGTTCTTC. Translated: CASSAPLVGQGWDEQFF.

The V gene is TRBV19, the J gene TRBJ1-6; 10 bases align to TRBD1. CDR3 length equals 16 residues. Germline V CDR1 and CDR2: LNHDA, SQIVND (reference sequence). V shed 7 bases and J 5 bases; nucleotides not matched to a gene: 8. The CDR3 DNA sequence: TGTGCCAGTACCAGGACAGGGGGTTCCAATAATTCACCCCTCCACTTT. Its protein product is CASTRTGGSNNSPLHF.

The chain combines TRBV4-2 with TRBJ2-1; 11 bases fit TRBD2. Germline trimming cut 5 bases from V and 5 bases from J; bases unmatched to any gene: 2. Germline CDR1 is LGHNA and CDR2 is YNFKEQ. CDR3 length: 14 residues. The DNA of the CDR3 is TGTGCCAGCAGCGGGACTAGCGGCAACAATGAGCAGTTCTTC. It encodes CASSGTSGNNEQFF.

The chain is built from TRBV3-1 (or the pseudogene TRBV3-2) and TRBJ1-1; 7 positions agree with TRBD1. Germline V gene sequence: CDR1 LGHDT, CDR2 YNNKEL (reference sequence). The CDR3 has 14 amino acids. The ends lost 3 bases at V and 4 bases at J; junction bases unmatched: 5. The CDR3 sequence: CASSHSDRSTEAFF. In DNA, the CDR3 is TGTGCCAGCAGCCATTCGGACAGGTCCACTGAAGCTTTCTTT.

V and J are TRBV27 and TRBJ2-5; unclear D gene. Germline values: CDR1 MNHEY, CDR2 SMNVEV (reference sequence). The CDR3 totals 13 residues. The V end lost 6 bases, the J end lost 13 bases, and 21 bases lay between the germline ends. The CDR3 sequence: CASRSQSERPSYF. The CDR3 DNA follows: TGTGCCAGCAGAAGCCAAAGCGAGAGGCCCTCGTACTTC.

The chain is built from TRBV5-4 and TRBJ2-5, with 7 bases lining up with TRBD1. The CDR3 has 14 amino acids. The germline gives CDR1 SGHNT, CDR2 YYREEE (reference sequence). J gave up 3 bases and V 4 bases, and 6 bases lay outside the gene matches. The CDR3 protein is CASSHRQGEETQYF. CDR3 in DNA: TGTGCCAGCAGCCACCGACAGGGCGAAGAGACCCAGTACTTC.

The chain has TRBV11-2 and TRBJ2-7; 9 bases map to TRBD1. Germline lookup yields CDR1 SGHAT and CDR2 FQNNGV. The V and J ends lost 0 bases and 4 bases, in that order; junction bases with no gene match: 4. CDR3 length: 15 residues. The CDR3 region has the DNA TGTGCCAGCAGCTTAGAAACAGGGGGCTCTTACGAGCAGTACTTC. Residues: CASSLETGGSYEQYF.

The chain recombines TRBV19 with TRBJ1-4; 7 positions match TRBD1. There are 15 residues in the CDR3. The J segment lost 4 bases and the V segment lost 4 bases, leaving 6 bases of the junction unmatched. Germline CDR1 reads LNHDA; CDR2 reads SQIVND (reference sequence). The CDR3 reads CASSTDRLNNEKLFF. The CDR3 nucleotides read TGTGCCAGTAGTACGGACAGGCTTAATAATGAAAAACTGTTTTTT.

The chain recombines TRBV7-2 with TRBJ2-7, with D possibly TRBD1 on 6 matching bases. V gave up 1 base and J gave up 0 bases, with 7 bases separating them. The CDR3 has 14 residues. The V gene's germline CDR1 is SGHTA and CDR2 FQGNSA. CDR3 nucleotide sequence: TGTGCCAGCAGCTTAGAGACAGGCTCCTACGAGCAGTACTTC. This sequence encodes CASSLETGSYEQYF.

The CDR3 nucleotides are TGTGCCAGCAGTAGAGGAATAGTTGAAACCTACGAGCAGTACTTC. Protein sequence: CASSRGIVETYEQYF. The chain recombines TRBV11-1 with TRBJ2-7, with D unresolved. The ends were cut back, 6 bases at V and 2 bases at J, with 17 bases in the middle. The germline V gene encodes CDR1 SGHAT and CDR2 FQDESV (reference sequence). The CDR3 has 15 amino acids.

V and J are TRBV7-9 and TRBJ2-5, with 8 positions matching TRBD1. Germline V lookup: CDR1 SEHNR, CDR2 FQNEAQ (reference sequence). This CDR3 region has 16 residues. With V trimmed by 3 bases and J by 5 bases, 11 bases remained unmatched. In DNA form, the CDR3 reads TGTGCCAGCAGCTTGTGGGGGGCAGGGGGCCGGGAGACCCAGTACTTC. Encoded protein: CASSLWGAGGRETQYF.

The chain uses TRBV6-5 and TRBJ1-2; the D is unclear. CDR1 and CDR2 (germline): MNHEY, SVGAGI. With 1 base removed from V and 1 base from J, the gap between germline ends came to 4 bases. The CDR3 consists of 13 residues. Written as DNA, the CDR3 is TGTGCCAGCAGTTACTTTCTTAACTATGGCTACACCTTC. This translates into CASSYFLNYGYTF.